The T cell receptor (beta chain) under discussion was sequenced for a study of blood T cell repertoires in COVID-19. The CDR3 is 16 residues long. Per germline, CDR1 SEHNR and CDR2 FQNEAQ (reference sequence). The V and J ends lost 4 bases and 2 bases respectively, with 15 bases between them. Measured with immunoSEQ multiplex PCR; TCRdb has only the in-frame clones, and not every one. The sample records a few hundred thousand clones, 86% being singletons. The source material was peripheral blood. The chain combines TRBV7-9 with TRBJ2-1; the D gene is possibly TRBD1 (6 bases). The receptor was isolated from a man of 80 years or more with acute or convalescent COVID-19. CDR3 nucleotide sequence: TGTGCCAGCAGCTCTTCACAGGGCTCGCCCTACAATGAGCAGTTCTTC. Translation: CASSSSQGSPYNEQFF.